A single sample is the source of the 18 T cell receptor beta chains below, sequenced in a study of shared clonotypes between healthy human individuals. Clones were read by immunoSEQ multiplex PCR, and TCRdb kept only the in-frame ones, dropping some. The sample includes a few million clones, roughly 92% of them seen just once. Sample: naive CD4+ T cells sorted from blood. Noted subset: CD45RA+ positively selected. These receptor sequences come from a young man in good health.

The rearrangement joins TRBV25-1 to TRBJ2-2, with a possible D match to TRBD2 (6 bases). Germline CDR1 MGHDK, CDR2 SYGVNS. Trimming cost V 6 bases and J 4 bases, with 15 bases left between them. This CDR3 comprises 15 residues. Here the CDR3 reads CASSPGGSGTGELFF. The CDR3 DNA sequence: TGTGCCAGCAGCCCCGGGGGTTCGGGCACCGGGGAGCTGTTTTTT.

The rearrangement joins TRBV7-9 to TRBJ2-7; 7 nucleotides match TRBD1. This CDR3 contains 14 residues. Germline V gives CDR1 SEHNR, CDR2 FQNEAQ (reference sequence). J lost 2 bases, V lost 5 bases, and 6 bases had no gene match. CDR3 nucleotide sequence: TGTGCCAGCAGCCCGACAGGGCCCACCTACGAGCAGTACTTC. Translated, it gives CASSPTGPTYEQYF.

This clone has just a few counts. This rearrangement joins TRBV10-3 to TRBJ1-2; 7 positions agree with TRBD1. In germline, CDR1 is ENHRY, CDR2 SYGVKD. The CDR3 runs 13 residues. The V segment lost 0 bases and the J segment 6 bases; nucleotides outside the gene matches: 1. The chain's CDR3 is CAISESGTDGYTF. CDR3 nucleotide sequence: TGTGCCATCAGTGAGTCGGGGACAGATGGCTACACCTTC.

The gene calls are TRBV7-9 and TRBJ2-2; 9 bases align to TRBD1. Germline V gives CDR1 SEHNR, CDR2 FQNEAQ (reference sequence). Unmatched junction bases numbered 4, after V lost 3 bases and J lost 5 bases. The CDR3 length is 15 residues. CDR3 loop: CASSFTGQGTGELFF. Here the CDR3 DNA reads TGTGCCAGCAGCTTTACCGGACAGGGGACCGGGGAGCTGTTTTTT.

The J gene is TRBJ2-3, the V gene TRBV14; D may be TRBD1 or TRBD2 (5 bases each). Germline CDR1 and CDR2: SGHDN and FVKESK. The V end lost 4 bases, the J end lost 2 bases, and 19 bases lay between the germline ends. This CDR3 comprises 17 residues. In DNA, the CDR3 is TGTGCCAGCAGCCCCGGGGCCAGGGTTTCGTACACAGATACGCAGTATTTT. Its translation is CASSPGARVSYTDTQYF.

The V gene is TRBV9, the J gene TRBJ1-6; D possibly corresponds to TRBD1 (5 bases). This CDR3 spans 14 amino acids. V was cut by 0 bases and J by 8 bases, with 9 bases left in between. Per germline, CDR1 SGDLS and CDR2 YYNGEE. CDR3 in amino acids: CASSVEGADSPLHF. CDR3 sequence (DNA): TGTGCCAGCAGCGTAGAAGGGGCGGATTCACCCCTCCACTTT.

This chain links TRBV7-2 with TRBJ2-5; weak D call: TRBD2 (5 bases). Germline V gene data show CDR1 as SGHTA and CDR2 as FQGNSA. V was pared by 4 bases and J by 1 base, with 10 bases between. The CDR3 runs to 14 residues. This CDR3 is CASSSRRAQETQYF. The CDR3 coding sequence is TGTGCCAGCAGCTCGCGGCGGGCCCAAGAGACCCAGTACTTC.

The V gene is TRBV29-1, the J gene TRBJ2-5, with 7 bases identical to TRBD1. The germline CDR1 and CDR2 sequences are SQVTM and ANQGSEA. J was trimmed by 1 base and V by 3 bases; bases with no gene match: 5. The CDR3 spans 14 residues. The CDR3 here is CSVDQGDSQETQYF. The CDR3 bases are TGCAGCGTTGACCAAGGGGACAGCCAAGAGACCCAGTACTTC. Combining the CDR3 with reference TRBV29-1 and TRBJ2-5 gives the whole variable domain SAVISQKPSRDICQRGTSLTIQCQVDSQVTMMFWYRQQPGQSLTLIATANQGSEATYESGFVIDKFPISRPNLTFSTLTVSNMSPEDSSIYLCSVDQGDSQETQYFGPGTRLLVL.

The V call is TRBV25-1, the J call TRBJ2-6; 10 positions match TRBD2. The CDR3 runs to 18 residues. V dropped 5 bases and J dropped 0; count of bases not matched to a gene: 7. Germline loops: CDR1 MGHDK, CDR2 SYGVNS. The CDR3 protein is CASSSTSGASSGANVLTF. CDR3 bases: TGTGCCAGCAGTTCAACTAGCGGGGCGAGCTCTGGGGCCAACGTCCTGACTTTC.

This clone is a singleton in its sample. The V and J genes are TRBV20-1 and TRBJ2-1; D is undetermined. Germline CDR1 is DFQATT and CDR2 is SNEGSKA (reference sequence). The CDR3 covers 11 residues. The ends were cut back, 3 bases at V and 12 bases at J, with 12 bases in the middle. In nucleotides, the CDR3 is TGCAGTGCTAGCGACCAGCCGAGGCAGTTCTTC. Translation: CSASDQPRQFF.

To note about this clone: The same CDR3 can be traced to other DNA sequences in this sample. The rearrangement uses TRBV7-2 and TRBJ1-5; D remains unclear. Germline values: CDR1 SGHTA, CDR2 FQGNSA. The CDR3 extends over 13 amino acids. With 4 bases removed from V and 5 bases from J, the gap between germline ends came to 9 bases. This chain's CDR3 is CASSSSYDQPQHF. In DNA, the CDR3 is TGTGCCAGCAGCTCCTCCTATGATCAGCCCCAGCATTTT.

This sequence joins TRBV18 and TRBJ1-6; possible D gene TRBD1, 6 bases. The CDR3 is 16 amino acids. Germline V gene lookup returns CDR1 KGHSH and CDR2 LQKENI. The V end was cut by 3 bases, the J end by 10 bases, with 19 bases between. In DNA form, the CDR3 reads TGTGCCAGCTCACCGCCGCAGGGGCGGACGGGATCACCCCTCCACTTT. This translates into CASSPPQGRTGSPLHF.

This clone was seen once. This chain joins TRBV19 and TRBJ1-4; tentative D call: TRBD1 (5 bases). Trimming shortened V by 6 bases and J by 6 bases, and 20 bases separated the two germline ends. The CDR3 length is 16 residues. CDR1 LNHDA and CDR2 SQIVND come from the germline V gene (reference sequence). CDR3 protein: CASRGPRGKNDEKLFF. The CDR3 DNA follows: TGTGCCAGTAGAGGCCCACGGGGGAAAAATGATGAAAAACTGTTTTTT.

The chain combines TRBV7-9 with TRBJ1-6; D unresolved. CDR3 length: 13 amino acids. The V gene lost 1 base and the J gene lost 11 bases, with 9 bases spanning the gap. Germline loops: CDR1 SEHNR, CDR2 FQNEAQ (reference sequence). CDR3 nucleotides: TGTGCCAGCAGCTTAGAGGCGCAAACACCCCTCCACTTT. Amino acids: CASSLEAQTPLHF.

V and J are TRBV7-9 and TRBJ2-1; D unresolved. The CDR3 is made up of 11 amino acids. The V end was cut by 0 bases, the J end by 10 bases, with 4 bases between. Germline V gene sequence: CDR1 SEHNR, CDR2 FQNEAQ (reference sequence). For the CDR3, the DNA is TGTGCCAGCAGCTTAGCTTCGGAGCAGTTCTTC. This encodes CASSLASEQFF.

The chain is built from TRBV30 and TRBJ1-1; D gene ambiguous. This CDR3 has 14 residues. The V gene's germline CDR1 is GTSNPN and CDR2 SVGIG (reference sequence). Trimming shortened V by 2 bases and J by 4 bases, and 14 bases separated the two germline ends. The CDR3 DNA is TGTGCCTGGAGTCGCGCCCCTGAGAGCACTGAAGCTTTCTTT. Translating it yields CAWSRAPESTEAFF.

The genes are TRBV9 and TRBJ2-3; D perhaps matches TRBD1 (6 bases). The CDR3 covers 14 residues. V was pared by 2 bases and J by 1 base, with 8 bases between. In germline, CDR1 is SGDLS, CDR2 YYNGEE. In DNA, the CDR3 is TGTGCCAGCAGCGTCCGACAGGGCACAGATACGCAGTATTTT. Protein sequence: CASSVRQGTDTQYF.

This clone was observed once. V is TRBV19 and J is TRBJ2-3; 7 bases map to TRBD2. Germline-derived CDR1 and CDR2 are LNHDA and SQIVND (reference sequence). With V trimmed by 5 bases and J by 4 bases, 12 bases remained unmatched. The CDR3 sequence is 16 residues long. CDR3 bases: TGTGCCAGTAGTGCCGCGAGGACTAGTCGTGCAGATACGCAGTATTTT. As protein: CASSAARTSRADTQYF.